The clone carrying this T cell receptor beta chain was detected only a few times. Trimming took 0 bases from V and 12 from J; bases not matched to a gene: 8. The germline V gene has CDR1 SGHRS and CDR2 YFSETQ. The CDR3 loop spans 14 amino acids. From the RT-PCR reads, TCRdb called clonotypes with MiXCR, one entry per CDR3 protein. Among hundreds of thousands of distinct CDR3 sequences listed, approximately 15% were seen once. The rearrangement joins TRBV5-1 to TRBJ2-3; 9 nucleotides match TRBD1. Input material: memory CD4+ T cells from blood. The sequence was obtained from a female donor in good health, serving as a healthy control. CDR3 in DNA: TGCGCCAGCAGCTTGGAGGGAACAGGGGGCCAACAGTATTTT. Translated: CASSLEGTGGQQYF.